This TCR beta chain was profiled in a study of blood T cell repertoires in COVID-19. As for the study in general: Acute and convalescent COVID-19 specimens originated in the United States, Italy and Spain. PBMCs, B-cell-depleted T cells, or T cells provided the cDNA or gDNA that made up the material.

The authors' processing: Nucleated cell number was recorded as an estimate derived from reference gene primer amplification. TCRdb's copy holds only in-frame clones and misses some; the assay was immunoSEQ multiplex PCR. V and J calls and clone size are copied from that table; D and trimming were computed from the DNA. The sample shows roughly 260,000 clones, roughly nine tenths of them seen only once. V was clipped by 1 base and J by 0 bases; unmatched bases: 6. This CDR3 has 16 residues. Germline CDR1 is SGHAT and CDR2 is FQNNGV. The sequence came from a man in his forties or fifties who had recovered from COVID-19. Sequenced: peripheral blood. The chain uses TRBV11-2 and TRBJ2-7; 7 positions match TRBD2. This CDR3 is CASSLVGAGSSYEQYF. CDR3 bases: TGTGCCAGCAGCTTAGTTGGAGCGGGGAGCTCCTACGAGCAGTACTTC.